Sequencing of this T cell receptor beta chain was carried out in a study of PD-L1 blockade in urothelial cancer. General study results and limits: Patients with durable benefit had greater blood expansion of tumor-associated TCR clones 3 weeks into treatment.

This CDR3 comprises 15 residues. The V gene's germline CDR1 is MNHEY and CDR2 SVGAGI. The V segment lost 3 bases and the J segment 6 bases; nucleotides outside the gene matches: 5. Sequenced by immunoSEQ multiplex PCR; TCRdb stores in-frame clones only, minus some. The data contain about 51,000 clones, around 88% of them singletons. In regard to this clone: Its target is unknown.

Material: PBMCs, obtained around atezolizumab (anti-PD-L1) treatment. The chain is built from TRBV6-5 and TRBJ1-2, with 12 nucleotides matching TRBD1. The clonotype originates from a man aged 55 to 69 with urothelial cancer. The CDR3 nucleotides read TGTGCCAGCAGTTATCTGGGACAGGGGGCTCATGGCTACACCTTC. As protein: CASSYLGQGAHGYTF.